The 23 T cell receptor beta chains presented below share a single source sample, sequenced in a study of blood T cell repertoires in COVID-19. Sequencing used immunoSEQ multiplex PCR; TCRdb keeps in-frame clones, though not all of them. The data hold roughly 200,000 clones, with 80% to 90% observed a single time. The sequencing sample was made of peripheral blood. The receptors shown here come from a woman aged 80 or over with COVID-19, enrolled during active disease.

V is TRBV3-1 (or the pseudogene TRBV3-2) and J is TRBJ1-3; 8 nucleotides match TRBD1. Germline assignment: CDR1 LGHDT and CDR2 YNNKEL (reference sequence). The CDR3 totals 15 residues. J lost 3 bases, V lost 1 base, and 2 bases had no gene match. In DNA, the CDR3 is TGTGCCAGCAGCCAAGGACAGGGGAATGGAAACACCATATATTTT. Protein: CASSQGQGNGNTIYF.

The genes are TRBV5-1 and TRBJ1-2; 8 nucleotides agree with TRBD1. CDR1 and CDR2 from the germline V gene are SGHRS and YFSETQ. The CDR3 totals 15 residues. V gave up 0 bases and J gave up 3 bases; unmatched junction bases: 4. Here the CDR3 reads CASSLGDRIDYGYTF. The CDR3 DNA is TGCGCCAGCAGCTTGGGGGACAGGATCGACTATGGCTACACCTTC.

V and J are TRBV4-1 and TRBJ2-7; D is undetermined. V lost 0 bases and J lost 4, with 7 bases in between. Germline values: CDR1 MGHRA, CDR2 YSYEKL. The CDR3 sequence is 13 residues long. CDR3 loop: CASSQDLLYEQYV. The CDR3 nucleotides read TGCGCCAGCAGCCAAGATCTCCTATACGAGCAGTACGTC.

The V call is TRBV19, the J call TRBJ1-5, with 9 bases matching TRBD1. The V gene end was trimmed by 6 bases and the J gene end by 5 bases; junction bases not matched to a gene: 11. The germline V gene has CDR1 LNHDA and CDR2 SQIVND (reference sequence). This CDR3 has 16 residues. This CDR3 is CASRRKTGGYDQPQHF. As DNA, the CDR3 is TGTGCCAGTAGAAGAAAGACAGGGGGATACGATCAGCCCCAGCATTTT. The entire variable domain, with the rest obtained from reference TRBV19 and TRBJ1-5, is as follows: DGGITQSPKYLFRKEGQNVTLSCEQNLNHDAMYWYRQDPGQGLRLIYYSQIVNDFQKGDIAEGYSVSREKKESFPLTVTSAQKNPTAFYLCASRRKTGGYDQPQHFGDGTRLSIL.

The rearrangement uses TRBV10-3 and TRBJ1-5; D ambiguous. The V end was cut by 2 bases, the J end by 10 bases, with 12 bases between. The CDR3 totals 13 residues. Germline V gene data show CDR1 as ENHRY and CDR2 as SYGVKD. CDR3 sequence reads: CAISEAPGGPQHF. The CDR3, as DNA: TGTGCCATCAGTGAGGCGCCGGGAGGACCCCAGCATTTT.

This sequence joins TRBV18 and TRBJ1-1, with 7 bases that match TRBD1. Germline trimming cut 3 bases from V and 4 bases from J; bases unmatched to any gene: 5. CDR1 is KGHSH and CDR2 is LQKENI in the germline V gene. This CDR3 is 14 amino acids long. CDR3 coding DNA: TGTGCCAGCTCACCGGGACAGAGTAGCACTGAAGCTTTCTTT. This codes for CASSPGQSSTEAFF.

The rearrangement links TRBV5-1 to TRBJ1-2; TRBD1 might be the D (5 bases). V was clipped by 3 bases and J by 8 bases, with 23 bases between them. The CDR3 loop spans 16 amino acids. Per germline, CDR1 SGHRS and CDR2 YFSETQ. Written as DNA, the CDR3 is TGCGCCAGCAGCTGGGGGGATCCACAAGCGGAAAACGGCTACACCTTC. This codes for CASSWGDPQAENGYTF.

This clone has just a few counts. The V and J genes are TRBV6-6 and TRBJ1-2, with D uncertain. V was pared by 5 bases and J by 5 bases, with 12 bases between. The CDR3 length is 13 residues. Germline V gene data show CDR1 as MNHNY and CDR2 as SVGAGI (reference sequence). This chain's CDR3 is CASSQGREYGYTF. As DNA, the CDR3 is TGTGCCAGCAGTCAAGGACGGGAGTATGGCTACACCTTC.

The genes are TRBV6-1 and TRBJ1-5; D may be TRBD1 (5 bases). The V gene lost 1 base and the J gene lost 8 bases, with 15 bases spanning the gap. The germline gives CDR1 MNHNS, CDR2 SASEGT. This CDR3 has 15 residues. The CDR3 region has the DNA TGTGCCAGCAGTGAAGGCGTCCAGGGTTACAAGCCCCAGCATTTT. Translated, it gives CASSEGVQGYKPQHF.

This chain joins TRBV7-3 and TRBJ1-1; 8 bases map to TRBD1. The junction had 0 bases not matched to a gene; V was cut back by 5 bases and J by 1 base. The germline CDR1 and CDR2 sequences are SGHTA and FQGTGA. CDR3 length equals 13 residues. CDR3 amino acids: CASSDRGNTEAFF. In nucleotides, the CDR3 is TGTGCCAGCAGCGACAGGGGGAACACTGAAGCTTTCTTT.

The chain links TRBV11-2 to TRBJ2-7; 9 nucleotides agree with TRBD1. This CDR3 is built from 15 residues. Germline V CDR1 and CDR2: SGHAT, FQNNGV. V was pared by 5 bases and J by 2 bases, with 7 bases of the junction left unmatched. In DNA form, the CDR3 reads TGTGCCAGCAGCCCGGCCGGGACAGGGACCTACGAGCAGTACGTC. It specifies CASSPAGTGTYEQYV.

The chain has TRBV3-1 (or the pseudogene TRBV3-2) and TRBJ1-1; D may be TRBD1 (6 bases). Germline V gene lookup returns CDR1 LGHDT and CDR2 YNNKEL (reference sequence). Trimming left V 4 bases short and J 4 bases short, with 13 bases between. This CDR3 is built from 14 residues. Here the CDR3 reads CASSPGQGSTEAFF. CDR3 nucleotides: TGTGCCAGCAGCCCTGGGCAGGGGAGCACTGAAGCTTTCTTT.

The genes are TRBV23-1 and TRBJ1-2, with a tentative D call TRBD1 (5 bases). TRBV23-1 is classed as an ORF, of uncertain function. The CDR3 is 15 residues long. Trimming stripped 3 bases from V and 7 bases from J, with 18 bases between. The CDR3 DNA reads as TGCGCCAGCAGTCACCGCAGGGATCCGCCGGGTGGCTACACCTTC. Protein product: CASSHRRDPPGGYTF.

V is TRBV27 and J is TRBJ2-3; 10 bases fit TRBD2. Germline CDR1 reads MNHEY; CDR2 reads SMNVEV (reference sequence). Trimming at V came to 2 bases and at J to 7 bases, leaving 9 bases not matched to a gene. The CDR3 length is 16 residues. CDR3 DNA: TGTGCCAGCAGTTTAGAGCGGGGGGGCAGGTTTTATACGCAGTATTTT. Translated, it gives CASSLERGGRFYTQYF.

The chain combines TRBV5-1 with TRBJ2-7; the D gene is possibly TRBD1 (5 bases). Germline V lookup: CDR1 SGHRS, CDR2 YFSETQ. Trimming shortened V by 1 base and J by 5 bases, and 7 bases separated the two germline ends. CDR3 size: 12 residues. The CDR3 bases are TGCGCCAGCAGCTTGCAGGGTCACGAGCAGTACTTC. This translates into CASSLQGHEQYF.

The J gene is TRBJ1-2, the V gene TRBV7-9; maybe TRBD1 (6 bases). V gave up 0 bases and J gave up 0 bases, with 11 bases separating them. The CDR3 length is 16 residues. From germline, CDR1 is SEHNR and CDR2 FQNEAQ (reference sequence). The CDR3, as DNA: TGTGCCAGCAGCTTAGCCCGACAGGCGCCTAACTATGGCTACACCTTC. Translated: CASSLARQAPNYGYTF.

The chain carries TRBV19 and TRBJ1-2; no definite D call. Per the germline V gene, CDR1 is LNHDA and CDR2 is SQIVND (reference sequence). Trimming pared 5 bases from V and 5 bases from J, leaving 15 bases between. The CDR3 spans 14 residues. CDR3 residues: CASSPSTTRYGYTF. DNA for the CDR3: TGTGCCAGTAGTCCAAGCACGACTCGGTATGGCTACACCTTC.

The rearrangement links TRBV6-5 to TRBJ1-1; tentative D call: TRBD1 (6 bases). V was trimmed by 6 bases and J by 4 bases, leaving 12 bases between them. CDR1 is MNHEY, CDR2 SVGAGI, per germline. This CDR3 contains 13 residues. CDR3 loop: CASRPTGLTEAFF. CDR3 DNA sequence: TGTGCCAGCAGACCAACAGGGCTCACTGAAGCTTTCTTT.

V and J are TRBV18 and TRBJ1-1; D not certain. The CDR3 has 12 amino acids. CDR1 and CDR2 (germline): KGHSH, LQKENI. The ends were cut back, 3 bases at V and 3 bases at J, with 5 bases in the middle. The CDR3 sequence: CASSPVDTEAFF. The DNA of the CDR3 is TGTGCCAGCTCACCCGTCGACACTGAAGCTTTCTTT.

The chain carries TRBV5-1 and TRBJ2-5; D not resolved. Per the germline V gene, CDR1 is SGHRS and CDR2 is YFSETQ. This CDR3 region has 15 residues. The V and J ends lost 0 bases and 6 bases respectively, with 15 bases between them. The CDR3 loop is CASSLDGSMEKTQYF. CDR3 nucleotides: TGCGCCAGCAGCTTGGATGGCAGTATGGAGAAGACCCAGTACTTC.

V usage is TRBV3-1 (or the pseudogene TRBV3-2) and J usage is TRBJ1-3; 7 bases align to TRBD1. V lost 1 base and J lost 4; bases outside the gene matches: 7. Germline lookup yields CDR1 LGHDT and CDR2 YNNKEL (reference sequence). This CDR3 is 16 amino acids long. The CDR3 reads CASSQGGRGLGNTIYF. Here the CDR3 DNA reads TGTGCCAGCAGCCAAGGAGGAAGGGGGCTGGGAAACACCATATATTTT.

This clone showed up just a few times. This chain connects TRBV14 to TRBJ2-5, with TRBD2 matching 9 bases. The junction had 8 bases not matched to a gene; V was cut back by 4 bases and J by 5 bases. CDR1 is SGHDN, CDR2 FVKESK, per germline. The CDR3 runs 15 residues. In DNA form, the CDR3 reads TGTGCCAGCAGCCCCCGGTTAGCGGGGGCCGAGACCCAGTACTTC. This encodes CASSPRLAGAETQYF.

The chain has TRBV28 and TRBJ1-1; D gene uncertain. The V end lost 8 bases, the J end lost 9 bases, and 16 bases lay between the germline ends. The CDR3 consists of 12 residues. Germline lookup yields CDR1 MDHEN and CDR2 SYDVKM. CDR3 bases: TGTGCCAGCTCCCTGAGGGCTTCTAAAGCTTTCTTT. Residues: CASSLRASKAFF.